The 27 T cell receptor beta chains reported below all come from one sample, sequenced in a study of OX40 agonist ivuxolimab in advanced cancers. The protocol was immunoSEQ multiplex PCR, while the TCRdb copy is restricted to in-frame clones and leaves out a portion. The sample records 65,000 to 80,000 clones, under 95% being singletons. The material sequenced was CD4+ or CD8+ T cells sorted from blood, taken in a trial of the OX40 agonist ivuxolimab. The receptors come from an adult with an advanced solid tumor such as melanoma, head and neck, liver or kidney cancer.

V usage is TRBV18 and J usage is TRBJ2-7; a weak D match, TRBD2 (5 bases). CDR3 size: 15 residues. The germline V gene encodes CDR1 KGHSH and CDR2 LQKENI. V lost 2 bases, J lost 1 base, and 12 bases lay in between. The CDR3 here is CASSPDPPGSYEQYF. Written as DNA, the CDR3 is TGTGCCAGCTCACCAGATCCCCCGGGGTCCTACGAGCAGTACTTC.

V gene TRBV5-5 combines with J gene TRBJ1-1; D is undetermined. Germline V gene lookup returns CDR1 SGHKS and CDR2 YYEKEE (reference sequence). The CDR3 is 14 residues long. The V gene lost 0 bases and the J gene lost 1 base, with 7 bases spanning the gap. The CDR3 DNA reads TGTGCCAGCAGCTTGGGACGGTCGAACACTGAAGCTTTCTTT. This sequence encodes CASSLGRSNTEAFF.

The chain is built from TRBV6-5 and TRBJ2-1; TRBD1 or TRBD2 may be the D gene (5 bases each). Germline assignment: CDR1 MNHEY and CDR2 SVGAGI. V lost 3 bases and J lost 3, with 12 bases in between. The CDR3 has 15 amino acids. CDR3 DNA sequence: TGTGCCAGCAGTTATGGGACCGCTTACTACAATGAGCAGTTCTTC. It codes for CASSYGTAYYNEQFF.

Here the CDR3 reads CASSQGAGKLEGMNTEAFF. The DNA for the CDR3 is TGCGCCAGCAGCCAAGGGGCAGGGAAGCTGGAGGGCATGAACACTGAAGCTTTCTTT. The chain uses TRBV4-3 and TRBJ1-1; TRBD1 might be the D (5 bases). V lost 1 base to trimming and J lost 0 bases, with 21 bases between them. CDR3 length: 19 residues. CDR1 is LGHNA, CDR2 YSLEER, per germline.

The chain is built from TRBV4-2 and TRBJ1-1; 7 bases line up with TRBD1. Germline V gene data show CDR1 as LGHNA and CDR2 as YNFKEQ. V was pared by 1 base and J by 3 bases, with 5 bases of the junction left unmatched. This CDR3 contains 15 residues. CDR3 amino acids: CASSQVHRGDTEAFF. Here the CDR3 DNA reads TGTGCCAGCAGCCAAGTTCACAGGGGAGACACTGAAGCTTTCTTT.

The chain links TRBV30 to TRBJ1-2; 10 nucleotides agree with TRBD1. This CDR3 contains 17 residues. Germline CDR1 GTSNPN, CDR2 SVGIG (reference sequence). Trimming took 1 base from V and 6 from J; bases not matched to a gene: 14. The CDR3 sequence: CAWSDRDRGSVRHGYTF. CDR3 in DNA: TGTGCCTGGAGTGACCGGGACAGGGGCAGTGTGCGGCATGGCTACACCTTC.

The rearrangement joins TRBV6-6 to TRBJ2-7, with TRBD1 identical over 7 bases. The CDR3 is made up of 15 amino acids. Germline-derived CDR1 and CDR2 are MNHNY and SVGAGI (reference sequence). Trimming at V came to 6 bases and at J to 6 bases, leaving 14 bases not matched to a gene. The CDR3 protein is CASSLHRGSMREQYF. CDR3 DNA: TGTGCCAGCAGCCTTCACAGGGGAAGTATGCGCGAGCAGTACTTC.

The chain carries TRBV5-4 and TRBJ2-5, with 10 bases matching TRBD1. V trimming: 3 bases; J trimming: 4 bases; junction bases outside the gene matches: 9. CDR1 and CDR2 from the germline V gene are SGHNT and YYREEE (reference sequence). CDR3 length: 16 amino acids. The DNA of the CDR3 is TGTGCCAGCAGCTCTCCGGGGGACAGGGGAGGAGAGACCCAGTACTTC. As protein: CASSSPGDRGGETQYF.

V usage is TRBV5-1 and J usage is TRBJ2-5; perhaps TRBD1 as D (6 bases). Trimming cost V 0 bases and J 5 bases, with 14 bases left between them. Germline CDR1 reads SGHRS; CDR2 reads YFSETQ. The CDR3 totals 15 residues. The CDR3 here is CASSLEQGILETQYF. The CDR3 nucleotides are TGCGCCAGCAGCTTGGAACAGGGAATTTTGGAGACCCAGTACTTC.

The J gene is TRBJ1-2, the V gene TRBV29-1; D gene ambiguous. Trimming removed 4 bases from V and 2 bases from J, with 14 bases in between. CDR3 length equals 14 residues. Germline lookup yields CDR1 SQVTM and CDR2 ANQGSEA. CDR3 amino acids: CSVGSDSGNYGYTF. The CDR3 DNA reads TGCAGCGTTGGTTCTGACTCCGGGAACTATGGCTACACCTTC.

The rearrangement joins TRBV18 to TRBJ2-7; D call uncertain. Deletions cut 2 bases from V and 2 bases from J, with 13 bases between. CDR3 length equals 15 residues. Germline CDR1 and CDR2: KGHSH and LQKENI. The CDR3 loop reads CASSPEVDFPYEQYF. The DNA for the CDR3 is TGTGCCAGCTCACCAGAAGTTGATTTCCCCTACGAGCAGTACTTC.

The rearrangement links TRBV4-1 to TRBJ1-5; D unclear. There are 16 residues in the CDR3. The germline V and J ends were trimmed by 0 bases and 4 bases, with 13 bases remaining between them. Germline loops: CDR1 MGHRA, CDR2 YSYEKL. The CDR3 sequence: CASSQEYSQINQPQHF. In DNA, the CDR3 is TGCGCCAGCAGCCAAGAGTATAGTCAGATAAATCAGCCCCAGCATTTT.

This clone was observed once. The CDR3 spells CASSTGTSSYEQYF. The DNA of the CDR3 is TGTGCCAGCAGTACCGGGACTAGCTCTTACGAGCAGTACTTC. The chain uses TRBV6-5 and TRBJ2-7; 9 nucleotides match TRBD2. CDR1 MNHEY and CDR2 SVGAGI come from the germline V gene. The junction had 6 bases not matched to a gene; V was cut back by 5 bases and J by 4 bases. The CDR3 is 14 amino acids.

The chain uses TRBV7-6 and TRBJ1-1; 11 positions agree with TRBD1. J gave up 4 bases and V 1 base, and 5 bases lay outside the gene matches. The CDR3 length is 16 residues. CDR1 and CDR2 (germline): SGHVS, FNYEAQ. The CDR3 sequence: CASSLEGDRGSTEAFF. DNA for the CDR3: TGTGCCAGCAGCTTAGAGGGGGACAGGGGGAGCACTGAAGCTTTCTTT.

V is TRBV29-1 and J is TRBJ2-1; 10 positions agree with TRBD2. Germline V gives CDR1 SQVTM, CDR2 ANQGSEA. The junction had 2 bases not matched to a gene; V was cut back by 4 bases and J by 5 bases. The CDR3 sequence is 13 residues long. The CDR3 DNA reads as TGCAGCGTTGTAGCGGGGGGAAACAATGAGCAGTTCTTC. This translates into CSVVAGGNNEQFF.

This chain connects TRBV6-5 to TRBJ2-7, with TRBD1 matching over 8 bases. The ends lost 2 bases at V and 4 bases at J; junction bases unmatched: 4. Per germline, CDR1 MNHEY and CDR2 SVGAGI. The CDR3 consists of 14 residues. For the CDR3, the DNA is TGTGCCAGCAGTTACGTCCAGGGGGCTTACGAGCAGTACTTC. Protein: CASSYVQGAYEQYF.

The chain uses TRBV27 and TRBJ1-1; D uncertain. This CDR3 spans 12 amino acids. Trimming took 8 bases from V and 4 from J, leaving 11 bases between them. Germline-derived CDR1 and CDR2 are MNHEY and SMNVEV (reference sequence). The chain's CDR3 is CASRNGITEAFF. The CDR3 DNA is TGTGCCAGCCGCAACGGGATCACTGAAGCTTTCTTT.

The V gene is TRBV16, the J gene TRBJ1-4; 7 bases line up with TRBD1. This CDR3 comprises 16 residues. Per germline, CDR1 KGHSY and CDR2 FQNENV. J was trimmed by 8 bases and V by 0 bases; bases with no gene match: 9. CDR3 in DNA: TGTGCCAGCAGCCAATCGCCGGCAGGGGGGAAAGAAAAACTGTTTTTT. Amino acids: CASSQSPAGGKEKLFF.

This chain connects TRBV7-3 to TRBJ2-7; 9 positions match TRBD1. With V trimmed by 4 bases and J by 1 base, 2 bases remained unmatched. The CDR3 spans 14 residues. The germline V gene has CDR1 SGHTA and CDR2 FQGTGA. For the CDR3, the DNA is TGTGCCAGCAGCTCCGGGACAGGGTCCTACGAGCAGTACTTC. Its protein product is CASSSGTGSYEQYF.

The chain employs TRBV4-1 and TRBJ2-2; perhaps D is TRBD1 or TRBD2 (5 bases each). The CDR3 length is 17 residues. The V and J ends lost 5 bases and 1 base respectively, with 17 bases between them. From germline, CDR1 is MGHRA and CDR2 YSYEKL. The CDR3 loop reads CASSSREGLGNTGELFF. The CDR3 DNA follows: TGCGCCAGCAGCTCCCGAGAGGGGCTTGGGAACACCGGGGAGCTGTTTTTT.

The chain is built from TRBV29-1 and TRBJ2-2; no firm D call. V was pared by 1 base and J by 4 bases, with 7 bases between. Germline CDR1 is SQVTM and CDR2 is ANQGSEA. CDR3 length: 13 residues. CDR3 in DNA: TGCAGCGTTGAAGTCCGGGTCACCGGGGAGCTGTTTTTT. Its protein is CSVEVRVTGELFF.

The V gene is TRBV19, the J gene TRBJ1-1; no clear D gene. Trimming removed 1 base from V and 11 bases from J, with 14 bases in between. Germline CDR1 reads LNHDA; CDR2 reads SQIVND (reference sequence). This CDR3 contains 13 residues. CDR3 sequence (DNA): TGTGCCAGTAGTATAGCGGAAGGGCCAAGGGCTTTCTTT. Translated, it gives CASSIAEGPRAFF.

V and J are TRBV27 and TRBJ2-1; TRBD1 matches at 8 bases. Losses at the gene ends were 0 bases for V and 9 bases for J; bases not matched to a gene: 10. Germline CDR1 reads MNHEY; CDR2 reads SMNVEV (reference sequence). CDR3 size: 16 residues. The CDR3 DNA is TGTGCCAGCAGTTTATCGGGGACAGGAATCCGCAGTGAGCAGTTCTTC. Translated, it gives CASSLSGTGIRSEQFF.

The genes are TRBV5-6 and TRBJ2-7; possible D gene TRBD2, 5 bases. The CDR3 extends over 14 amino acids. Trimming pared 7 bases from V and 0 bases from J, leaving 14 bases between. CDR1 is SGHDT, CDR2 YYEEEE, per germline. DNA of the CDR3: TGTGCCAGCTCCCGGGTAGGACTCTCCTACGAGCAGTACTTC. Protein sequence: CASSRVGLSYEQYF.

The chain carries TRBV29-1 and TRBJ2-3, with TRBD2 matching over 10 bases. The CDR3 loop spans 17 amino acids. CDR1 is SQVTM and CDR2 is ANQGSEA in the germline V gene. V was pared by 0 bases and J by 4 bases, with 10 bases of the junction left unmatched. CDR3 residues: CSVEERLGSGGPDTQYF. The CDR3 DNA is TGCAGCGTTGAAGAACGCCTTGGTAGCGGGGGGCCAGATACGCAGTATTTT.

The chain is built from TRBV4-1 and TRBJ2-7, with TRBD2 matching over 8 bases. Looked up from germline, CDR1 is MGHRA and CDR2 is YSYEKL. This CDR3 has 18 residues. The J segment lost 2 bases and the V segment lost 4 bases, leaving 16 bases of the junction unmatched. CDR3 region: CASSPGGPLLAGTYEQYF. The DNA for the CDR3 is TGCGCCAGCAGCCCCGGGGGGCCTCTTCTAGCGGGCACCTACGAGCAGTACTTC.

The J gene is TRBJ2-5, the V gene TRBV9; possibly TRBD2 for D (6 bases). The germline gives CDR1 SGDLS, CDR2 YYNGEE. This CDR3 comprises 15 residues. The V end was cut by 4 bases, the J end by 5 bases, with 18 bases between. The CDR3 loop reads CASSPEWGGAETQYF. DNA for the CDR3: TGTGCCAGCAGCCCCGAGTGGGGCGGGGCGGAGACCCAGTACTTC.